This TCR beta chain originates from a study of control samples from healthy donors and cancer patients. Some clones are missing from TCRdb's copy, which holds only in-frame ones; the method was immunoSEQ multiplex PCR. Here the sample spans approximately 63,000 clones, approximately 85% being singletons. Germline V CDR1 and CDR2: KGHSH, LQKENI. The CDR3 length is 14 residues. Trimming left V 4 bases short and J 1 base short, with 10 bases between. This chain joins TRBV18 and TRBJ1-1; D remains ambiguous. The TCR was taken from a man aged 35-49 years in good health. The sample was blood. The CDR3 here is CASSLPDWNTEAFF. CDR3 bases: TGTGCCAGCTCACTTCCGGACTGGAACACTGAAGCTTTCTTT. The variable domain in full, with the rest retrieved from reference TRBV18 and TRBJ1-1, is NAGVMQNPRHLVRRRGQEARLRCSPMKGHSHVYWYRQLPEEGLKFMVYLQKENIIDESGMPKERFSAEFPKEGPSILRIQQVVRGDSAAYFCASSLPDWNTEAFFGQGTRLTVV.